Shown below are 3 T cell receptor beta chains from a single sample sequenced in a study of a mutant IDH1 vaccine in newly diagnosed glioma. No antigens are known for them. Using immunoSEQ multiplex PCR, the repertoire was profiled, and TCRdb retains in-frame clones only, with some absent. The data hold 65,000 or so clones, with about 85% observed a single time. Noted time point: week 23, last vaccination. Each dose delivered 300 ug of mutant IDH1 20-mer peptide subcutaneously with imiquimod. The source was PBMCs, collected from a glioma patient whose treatment included an IDH1 peptide vaccine. The receptors were sampled from a man aged 30 to 39 with glioma.

CDR3 region: CASSSPGRRSNQPQHF. The DNA of the CDR3 is TGTGCCAGCAGCTCACCGGGACGGAGATCCAATCAGCCCCAGCATTTT. The chain carries TRBV2 and TRBJ1-5; tentatively, D is TRBD1 (5 bases). From germline, CDR1 is SNHLY and CDR2 FYNNEI. The CDR3 spans 16 residues. The V gene lost 6 bases and the J gene lost 3 bases, with 18 bases spanning the gap.

This chain links TRBV10-3 with TRBJ2-7, with D uncertain. CDR3 length: 13 residues. CDR1 is ENHRY, CDR2 SYGVKD, per germline. V was clipped by 3 bases and J by 1 base, with 7 bases between them. CDR3 amino acids: CAISDGRSYEQYF. CDR3 sequence (DNA): TGTGCCATCAGTGATGGCAGATCCTACGAGCAGTACTTC.

This sequence joins TRBV5-1 and TRBJ1-4, with D unclear. Germline CDR1 is SGHRS and CDR2 is YFSETQ. V was pared by 5 bases and J by 0 bases, with 11 bases between. The CDR3 is made up of 15 amino acids. The CDR3 region has the DNA TGCGCCAGCAGGGCTTCGGTCGCAACTAATGAAAAACTGTTTTTT. Its translation: CASRASVATNEKLFF.